The clone carrying this T cell receptor (beta chain) qualifies as medium-sized. This sample was taken from a study of immune heterogeneity within non-small cell lung tumors. With approximately 600 ng used per sample, the template was genomic DNA from bulk tumor. Biopsies, several per primary tumor and spaced far apart, were collected during surgery. Undergoing curative surgery were patients whose non-small cell lung cancer was untreated and newly diagnosed. CDR3 of TCR beta was amplified by multiplex PCR that used 32 V and 13 J primers. TCRdb re-analysed the multiplex PCR reads in MiXCR, keeping a single row per CDR3 protein. Counted here are 20,000 to 25,000 distinct CDR3 sequences, 25% to 30% occurring once; the ten biggest clones make up less than 4%. This receptor was identified in a man in his forties or fifties with non-small cell lung cancer. The specimen was lung tumor tissue.

CDR3 coding DNA: TGTGCCAGCAGTTTAGGGACAGTCAATCAGCCCCAGCATTTT. This codes for CASSLGTVNQPQHF. This chain joins TRBV27 and TRBJ1-5, with 7 bases identical to TRBD1. V gave up 2 bases and J gave up 3 bases; unmatched junction bases: 1. Germline CDR1 is MNHEY and CDR2 is SMNVEV (reference sequence). The CDR3 runs 14 residues.